The 18 T cell receptor beta chains below come from one sample, sequenced in a study of T-cell reconstitution after alpha-beta-depleted transplantation in children. Preparing the TCRbeta library involved the use of unique molecular identifiers. TCRdb reprocessed the PCR reads via MiXCR and lists one record per CDR3 protein. The sample has about 640,000 distinct CDR3 sequences, roughly 17% seen once; the top ten hold 1.1%. The starting material was PBMCs from the stem cell graft donor, obtained from the stem cell graft. Receptors originate from a human donor who donated a stem cell graft to a child with acute myeloid leukemia.

Only a few counts were recorded for this clonotype. The chain carries TRBV29-1 and TRBJ1-3, with D possibly being TRBD1 (5 bases). The V gene lost 4 bases and the J gene lost 5 bases, with 12 bases spanning the gap. Germline V gives CDR1 SQVTM, CDR2 ANQGSEA. The CDR3 consists of 13 residues. The CDR3 loop reads CSVVVRERNTIYF. The DNA of the CDR3 is TGCAGCGTTGTGGTCAGGGAGCGAAACACCATATATTTT.

The chain employs TRBV11-1 and TRBJ1-1; 9 bases map to TRBD1. The CDR3 sequence is 14 residues long. Germline V gives CDR1 SGHAT, CDR2 FQDESV (reference sequence). The ends lost 6 bases at V and 4 bases at J; junction bases unmatched: 6. The CDR3 spells CASSFTTGGTEAFF. The CDR3 DNA reads as TGTGCCAGCAGTTTTACGACAGGGGGCACTGAAGCTTTCTTT.

This clonotype has ten or more counts. V is TRBV6-1 and J is TRBJ1-1, with 8 bases fitting TRBD1. V gave up 6 bases and J gave up 10 bases; unmatched junction bases: 13. CDR1 and CDR2 (germline): MNHNS, SASEGT. This CDR3 is built from 14 residues. The CDR3 sequence: CASRVSRGRELAFF. CDR3 bases: TGTGCCAGCAGAGTCTCCAGGGGGCGGGAGTTAGCTTTCTTT.

V usage is TRBV30 and J usage is TRBJ2-3, with unresolved D. V lost 0 bases to trimming and J lost 2 bases, with 6 bases between them. CDR3 size: 13 residues. Per germline, CDR1 GTSNPN and CDR2 SVGIG (reference sequence). Written as DNA, the CDR3 is TGTGCCTGGAGTGTGGGGAACACAGATACGCAGTATTTT. Its protein product is CAWSVGNTDTQYF.

This clonotype occurred many times. The chain joins TRBV29-1 to TRBJ2-5, with D perhaps matching TRBD1 (6 bases). V gave up 2 bases and J gave up 2 bases, with 12 bases separating them. The CDR3 contains 14 residues. CDR1 and CDR2 from the germline V gene are SQVTM and ANQGSEA. CDR3: CSVERTVKQETQYF. In DNA form, the CDR3 reads TGCAGCGTTGAACGGACAGTTAAGCAAGAGACCCAGTACTTC. The variable domain in full, completed from reference TRBV29-1 and TRBJ2-5, reads SAVISQKPSRDICQRGTSLTIQCQVDSQVTMMFWYRQQPGQSLTLIATANQGSEATYESGFVIDKFPISRPNLTFSTLTVSNMSPEDSSIYLCSVERTVKQETQYFGPGTRLLVL.

The gene calls are TRBV12-3 or TRBV12-4 and TRBJ2-5; 7 bases match TRBD2. After removal of 5 bases from V and 0 bases from J, the junction contained 9 bases not matched to a gene. The CDR3 extends over 16 amino acids. Here the CDR3 DNA reads TGTGCCAGCAGTAAAGAGACTAGCAGCTACCAAGAGACCCAGTACTTC. Protein sequence: CASSKETSSYQETQYF.

The CDR3 reads CASSLQDRKLNEQFF. The DNA of the CDR3 is TGCGCCAGCAGCTTGCAGGACAGGAAACTCAATGAGCAGTTCTTC. This sequence joins TRBV5-1 and TRBJ2-1; TRBD1 aligns across 7 bases. J lost 6 bases, V lost 1 base, and 7 bases had no gene match. CDR3 length: 15 amino acids. CDR1 and CDR2 (germline): SGHRS, YFSETQ.

This chain joins TRBV4-3 and TRBJ2-7; possible D gene TRBD1, 6 bases. CDR1 LGHNA and CDR2 YSLEER come from the germline V gene. Between the trimmed V and J ends, which lost 0 bases and 4 bases, there was a span of 13 bases. CDR3 length: 15 amino acids. CDR3 amino acids: CASSQDETGLYEQYF. Here the CDR3 DNA reads TGCGCCAGCAGCCAAGATGAGACAGGCCTATACGAGCAGTACTTC.

This clonotype has more than one count but fewer than ten. The gene calls are TRBV5-6 and TRBJ1-6, with D uncertain. This CDR3 is built from 15 residues. V lost 1 base and J 3 bases, leaving 8 bases between the germline ends. The germline gives CDR1 SGHDT, CDR2 YYEEEE. The CDR3 is CASSLRAGYNSPLHF. The DNA of the CDR3 is TGTGCCAGCAGCTTGAGGGCCGGCTATAATTCACCCCTCCACTTT.

The chain links TRBV6-2 or TRBV6-3 to TRBJ2-5; D is unresolved. The V gene's germline CDR1 is MNHEY and CDR2 SVGEGT. The CDR3 is 13 residues long. V lost 6 bases, J lost 3 bases, and 11 bases lay in between. The CDR3 is CASSDTKEETQYF. The CDR3, as DNA: TGTGCCAGCAGCGACACAAAAGAAGAGACCCAGTACTTC.

This clonotype was counted only a few times. This chain connects TRBV5-1 to TRBJ2-2; unclear D gene. Germline CDR1 and CDR2: SGHRS and YFSETQ. Between the trimmed V and J ends, which lost 2 bases and 0 bases, there was a span of 8 bases. This CDR3 has 15 amino acids. The CDR3 bases are TGCGCCAGCAGCTTTGACCCTGCGAACACCGGGGAGCTGTTTTTT. The encoded protein is CASSFDPANTGELFF.

This clonotype was counted ten times or more. The J gene is TRBJ1-4, the V gene TRBV7-2; 10 nucleotides match TRBD1. CDR1 and CDR2 (germline): SGHTA, FQGNSA. This CDR3 is built from 15 residues. The ends lost 3 bases at V and 5 bases at J; junction bases unmatched: 3. CDR3 protein: CASSFDRGRNEKLFF. CDR3 bases: TGTGCCAGCAGCTTCGACAGGGGGCGGAATGAAAAACTGTTTTTT.

This clonotype was seen a few times. The J gene is TRBJ1-1, the V gene TRBV7-3; D gene ambiguous. The CDR3 is 13 residues long. V was shortened by 1 base and J by 4 bases, with 7 bases between the two germline ends. Germline V gives CDR1 SGHTA, CDR2 FQGTGA. The CDR3 bases are TGTGCCAGCAGCTTAATTGGTGGCACTGAAGCTTTCTTT. Translated, it gives CASSLIGGTEAFF.

Comments on this clonotype: It may be a read error: a sequence one base away is much more abundant. The chain links TRBV20-1 to TRBJ1-1, with 9 nucleotides matching TRBD1. CDR1 is DFQATT and CDR2 is SNEGSKA in the germline V gene (reference sequence). The junction had 8 bases not matched to a gene; V was cut back by 3 bases and J by 3 bases. The CDR3 spans 15 residues. For the CDR3, the DNA is TGCAGTGCTAGCGGGGACAGGGAAGAATACACTGAAGCTTTCTTT. It yields the protein CSASGDREEYTEAFF.

This clonotype was picked up many times. This chain links TRBV29-1 with TRBJ2-2; perhaps TRBD1 as D (5 bases). The V end lost 7 bases, the J end lost 3 bases, and 15 bases lay between the germline ends. The CDR3 has 14 amino acids. Germline V CDR1 and CDR2: SQVTM, ANQGSEA. This CDR3 is CSAAGRVDTGELFF. In DNA, the CDR3 is TGCAGCGCCGCCGGCAGGGTGGACACCGGGGAGCTGTTTTTT.

The chain combines TRBV5-6 with TRBJ2-7; a possible D gene is TRBD1 (5 bases). CDR3 length: 16 residues. CDR1 SGHDT and CDR2 YYEEEE come from the germline V gene. The germline V and J ends were trimmed by 2 bases and 0 bases, with 15 bases remaining between them. The chain's CDR3 is CASSFPQGSSSYEQYF. The CDR3 bases are TGTGCCAGCAGCTTCCCCCAGGGTTCGAGCTCCTACGAGCAGTACTTC.

V usage is TRBV20-1 and J usage is TRBJ2-1; no clear D. In germline, CDR1 is DFQATT, CDR2 SNEGSKA (reference sequence). This CDR3 is built from 14 residues. The ends were cut back, 6 bases at V and 1 base at J, with 13 bases in the middle. The CDR3 DNA sequence: TGCAGTGCCACAAACGTCGAGTCCTACAATGAGCAGTTCTTC. The encoded protein is CSATNVESYNEQFF.

With regard to this clonotype: Only one base separates this from a far larger clonotype, so it likely reflects a read error. The conserved phenylalanine or tryptophan normally closing the CDR3 is absent here, so this likely arose from a read error. The chain joins TRBV20-1 to TRBJ2-7, with D uncertain. CDR1 and CDR2 from the germline V gene are DFQATT and SNEGSKA (reference sequence). This CDR3 has 12 amino acids. Trimming stripped 1 base from V and 0 bases from J, with 4 bases between. The CDR3 sequence: CSARASSYEQYY. Written as DNA, the CDR3 is TGCAGTGCTAGAGCAAGCTCCTACGAGCAGTACTAC.